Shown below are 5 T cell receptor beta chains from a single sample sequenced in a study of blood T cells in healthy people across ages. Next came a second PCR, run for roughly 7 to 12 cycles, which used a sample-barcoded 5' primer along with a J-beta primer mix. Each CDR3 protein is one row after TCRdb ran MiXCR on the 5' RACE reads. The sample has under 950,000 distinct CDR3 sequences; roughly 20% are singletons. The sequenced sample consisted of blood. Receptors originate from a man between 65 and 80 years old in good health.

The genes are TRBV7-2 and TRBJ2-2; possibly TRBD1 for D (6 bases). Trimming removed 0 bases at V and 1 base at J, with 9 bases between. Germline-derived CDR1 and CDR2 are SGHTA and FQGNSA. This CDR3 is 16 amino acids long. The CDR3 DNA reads TGTGCCAGCAGCTTAGCGTTGACAGGGAACACCGGGGAGCTGTTTTTT. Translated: CASSLALTGNTGELFF.

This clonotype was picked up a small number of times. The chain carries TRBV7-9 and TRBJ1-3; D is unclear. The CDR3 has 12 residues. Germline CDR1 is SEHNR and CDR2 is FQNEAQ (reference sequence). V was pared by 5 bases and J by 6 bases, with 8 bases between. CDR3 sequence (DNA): TGTGCCAGCAGCCTGTGGAAAAACACCATATATTTT. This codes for CASSLWKNTIYF. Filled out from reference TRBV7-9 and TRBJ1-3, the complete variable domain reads DTGVSQNPRHKITKRGQNVTFRCDPISEHNRLYWYRQTLGQGPEFLTYFQNEAQLEKSRLLSDRFSAERPKGSFSTLEIQRTEQGDSAMYLCASSLWKNTIYFGEGSWLTVV.

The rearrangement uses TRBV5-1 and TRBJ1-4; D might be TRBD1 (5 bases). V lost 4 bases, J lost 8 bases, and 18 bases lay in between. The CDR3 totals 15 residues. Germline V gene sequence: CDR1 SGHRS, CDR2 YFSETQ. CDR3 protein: CASSRVGTQGEKLFF. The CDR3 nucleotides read TGCGCCAGCAGCCGCGTGGGCACCCAGGGCGAAAAACTGTTTTTT.

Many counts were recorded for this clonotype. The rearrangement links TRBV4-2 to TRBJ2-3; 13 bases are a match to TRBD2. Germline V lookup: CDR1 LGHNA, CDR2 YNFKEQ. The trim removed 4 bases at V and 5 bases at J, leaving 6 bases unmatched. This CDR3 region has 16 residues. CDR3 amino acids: CASSPGLAGAEDTQYF. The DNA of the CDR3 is TGTGCCAGCAGCCCTGGACTAGCGGGGGCCGAAGATACGCAGTATTTT.

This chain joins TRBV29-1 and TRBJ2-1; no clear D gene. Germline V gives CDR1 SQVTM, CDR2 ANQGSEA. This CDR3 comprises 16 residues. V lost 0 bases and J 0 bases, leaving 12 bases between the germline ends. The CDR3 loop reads CSVEDQVPSSYNEQFF. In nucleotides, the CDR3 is TGCAGCGTTGAAGATCAAGTGCCTAGCTCCTACAATGAGCAGTTCTTC.